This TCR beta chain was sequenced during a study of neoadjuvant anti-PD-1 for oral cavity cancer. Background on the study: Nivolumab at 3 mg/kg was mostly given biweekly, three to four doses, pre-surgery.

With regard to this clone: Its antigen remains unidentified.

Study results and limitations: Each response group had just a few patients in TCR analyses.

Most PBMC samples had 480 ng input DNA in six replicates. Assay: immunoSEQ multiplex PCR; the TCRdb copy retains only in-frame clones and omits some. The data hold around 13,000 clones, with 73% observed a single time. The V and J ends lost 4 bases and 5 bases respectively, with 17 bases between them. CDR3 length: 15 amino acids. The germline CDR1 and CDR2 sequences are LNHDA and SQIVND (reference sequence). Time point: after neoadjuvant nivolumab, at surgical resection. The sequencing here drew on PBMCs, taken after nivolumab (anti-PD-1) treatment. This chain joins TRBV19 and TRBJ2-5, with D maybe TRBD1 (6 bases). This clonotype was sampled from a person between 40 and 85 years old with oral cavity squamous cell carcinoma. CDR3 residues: CASSTTGMSGETQYF. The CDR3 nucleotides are TGTGCCAGTAGTACTACAGGGATGAGTGGGGAGACCCAGTACTTC. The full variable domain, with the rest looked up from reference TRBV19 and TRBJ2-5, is DGGITQSPKYLFRKEGQNVTLSCEQNLNHDAMYWYRQDPGQGLRLIYYSQIVNDFQKGDIAEGYSVSREKKESFPLTVTSAQKNPTAFYLCASSTTGMSGETQYFGPGTRLLVL.